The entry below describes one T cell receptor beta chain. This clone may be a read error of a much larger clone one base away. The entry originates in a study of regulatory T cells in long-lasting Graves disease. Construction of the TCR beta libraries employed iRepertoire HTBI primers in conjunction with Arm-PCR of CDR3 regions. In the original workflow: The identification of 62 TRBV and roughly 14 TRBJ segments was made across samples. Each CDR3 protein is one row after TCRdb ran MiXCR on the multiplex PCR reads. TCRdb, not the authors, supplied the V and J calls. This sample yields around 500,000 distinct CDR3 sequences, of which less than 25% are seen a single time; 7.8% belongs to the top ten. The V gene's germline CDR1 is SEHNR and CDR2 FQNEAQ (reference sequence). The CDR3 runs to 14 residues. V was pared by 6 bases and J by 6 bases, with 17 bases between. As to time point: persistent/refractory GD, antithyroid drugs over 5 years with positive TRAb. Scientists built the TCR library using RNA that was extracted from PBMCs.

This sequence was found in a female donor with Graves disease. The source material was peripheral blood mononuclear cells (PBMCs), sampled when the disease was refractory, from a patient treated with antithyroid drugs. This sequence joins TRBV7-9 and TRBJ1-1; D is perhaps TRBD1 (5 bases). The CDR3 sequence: CASSFLPGQPEAFF. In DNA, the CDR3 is TGTGCCAGCAGTTTTCTTCCGGGGCAACCTGAAGCTTTCTTT.